This record looks at one T cell receptor (beta chain) sequence and its context. TCRdb keeps only in-frame clones here, not all; method: immunoSEQ multiplex PCR. There are more than 900,000 clones in the sample; 75% to 80% occur only once, and 0.6% to 0.7% lies in the top ten. This record comes from a study of shared clonotypes between healthy human individuals. CDR1 is LGHNA, CDR2 YNFKEQ, per germline. The V and J ends lost 3 bases and 5 bases respectively, with 14 bases between them. This CDR3 has 15 residues. The sequence was obtained from a man aged 18-30 years in good health. Some clones in this sample may be carry-over from other donors' samples. The sequenced material came from memory CD4+ T cells from PBMCs. Subset meaning: CD45RA-negative fraction. The genes are TRBV4-2 and TRBJ1-3; a possible D gene is TRBD1 (6 bases). In DNA, the CDR3 is TGTGCCAGCAGCCATCCCGAGGGGGGAAGAAACACCATATATTTT. This encodes CASSHPEGGRNTIYF.